This TCR beta chain was identified in a study of blood T cell repertoires in COVID-19. Study-wide context: Samples representing acute and convalescent COVID-19 were sourced from the United States, Italy and Spain. T cells, B-cell-depleted T cells, or PBMCs supplied cDNA or gDNA.

In the original analysis: Amplifying reference gene primers gave estimates of nucleated cell counts. Measured with immunoSEQ multiplex PCR; TCRdb has only the in-frame clones, and not every one. The V and J calls and the clone size are those of that table, but D and trimming were determined from the DNA. This sample has under 100,000 clones, with approximately 82% found just once. Germline assignment: CDR1 SNHLY and CDR2 FYNNEI. The V end was cut by 8 bases, the J end by 0 bases, with 5 bases between. The CDR3 contains 12 residues. V and J are TRBV2 and TRBJ1-3; D unclear. The sequence came from a woman aged 70-85 years with acute or convalescent COVID-19. The sequenced sample was peripheral blood. CDR3 coding DNA: TGTGCCAGCCAGTCCTCTGGAAACACCATATATTTT. Translation: CASQSSGNTIYF.